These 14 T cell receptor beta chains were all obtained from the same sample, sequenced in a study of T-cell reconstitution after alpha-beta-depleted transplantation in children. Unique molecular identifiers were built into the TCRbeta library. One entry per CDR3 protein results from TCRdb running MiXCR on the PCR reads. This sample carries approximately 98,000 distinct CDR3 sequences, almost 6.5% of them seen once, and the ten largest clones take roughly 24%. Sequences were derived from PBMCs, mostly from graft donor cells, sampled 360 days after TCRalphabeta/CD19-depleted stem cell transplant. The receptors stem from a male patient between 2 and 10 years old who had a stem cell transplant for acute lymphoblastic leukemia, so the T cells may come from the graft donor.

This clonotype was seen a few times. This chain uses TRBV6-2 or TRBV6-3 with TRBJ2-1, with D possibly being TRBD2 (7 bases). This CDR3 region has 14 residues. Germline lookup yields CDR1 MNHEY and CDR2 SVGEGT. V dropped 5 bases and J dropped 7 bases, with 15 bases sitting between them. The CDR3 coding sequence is TGTGCCAGCAGTCAGGGAGGGGGGCTGAATGAGCAGTTCTTC. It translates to CASSQGGGLNEQFF.

The CDR3 protein is CASSHRIFVTGVDNSPLHF. CDR3 DNA sequence: TGTGCCAGCAGCCACCGCATATTTGTTACAGGGGTCGATAATTCACCCCTCCACTTT. This sequence joins TRBV2 and TRBJ1-6; 7 bases match TRBD1. V gave up 6 bases and J gave up 5 bases; unmatched junction bases: 19. The germline gives CDR1 SNHLY, CDR2 FYNNEI. This CDR3 spans 19 amino acids.

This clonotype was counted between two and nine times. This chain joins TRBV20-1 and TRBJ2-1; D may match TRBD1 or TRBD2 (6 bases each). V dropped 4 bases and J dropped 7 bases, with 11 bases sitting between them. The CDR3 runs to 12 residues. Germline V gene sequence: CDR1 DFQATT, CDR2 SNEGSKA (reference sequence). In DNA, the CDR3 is TGCAGTGCTATCTGGGGGGCGAATGAGCAGTTCTTC. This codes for CSAIWGANEQFF.

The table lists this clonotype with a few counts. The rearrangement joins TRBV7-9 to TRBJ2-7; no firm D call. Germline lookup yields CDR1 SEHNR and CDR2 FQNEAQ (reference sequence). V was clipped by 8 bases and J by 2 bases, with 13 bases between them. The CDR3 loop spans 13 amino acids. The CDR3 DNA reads TGTGCCAGCTCCTCGCGGTGGGCCTACGAGCAGTACTTC. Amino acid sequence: CASSSRWAYEQYF.

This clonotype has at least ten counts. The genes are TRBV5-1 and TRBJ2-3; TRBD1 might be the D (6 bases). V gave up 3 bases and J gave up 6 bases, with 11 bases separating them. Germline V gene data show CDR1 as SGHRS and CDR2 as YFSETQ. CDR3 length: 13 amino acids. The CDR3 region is CASSSTGVDTQYF. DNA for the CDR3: TGCGCCAGCAGCTCGACAGGAGTCGATACGCAGTATTTT.

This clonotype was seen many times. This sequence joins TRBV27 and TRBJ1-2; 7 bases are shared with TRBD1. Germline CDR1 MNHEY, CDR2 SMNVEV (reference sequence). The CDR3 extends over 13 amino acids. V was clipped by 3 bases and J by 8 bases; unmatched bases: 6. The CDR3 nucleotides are TGTGCCAGCAGTTTTAAGGGGGCCGGCGGCTACACCTTC. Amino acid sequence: CASSFKGAGGYTF.

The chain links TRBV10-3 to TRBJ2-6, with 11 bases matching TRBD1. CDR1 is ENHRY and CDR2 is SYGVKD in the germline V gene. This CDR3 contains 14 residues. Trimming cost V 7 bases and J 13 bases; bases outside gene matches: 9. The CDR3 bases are TGTGCCATCAAGGACAGGGGGCCGTCACGTGTCCTGACTTTC. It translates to CAIKDRGPSRVLTF.

In DNA form, the CDR3 reads TGTGCCAGTAGTACCACCTTGTGGTTGTACAATGAGCAGTTCTTC. Amino acids: CASSTTLWLYNEQFF. This sequence joins TRBV19 and TRBJ2-1; D remains unclear. CDR1 LNHDA and CDR2 SQIVND come from the germline V gene (reference sequence). Trimming took 4 bases from V and 4 from J, leaving 14 bases between them. This CDR3 is 15 amino acids long.

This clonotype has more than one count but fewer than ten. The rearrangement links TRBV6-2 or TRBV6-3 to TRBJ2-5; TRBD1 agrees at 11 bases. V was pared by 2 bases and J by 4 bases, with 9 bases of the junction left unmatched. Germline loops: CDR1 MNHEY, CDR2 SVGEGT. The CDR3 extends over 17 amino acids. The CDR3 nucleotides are TGTGCCAGCAGTTACGCCCGGGACAGGGGGGAAAGAGAGACCCAGTACTTC. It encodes CASSYARDRGERETQYF.

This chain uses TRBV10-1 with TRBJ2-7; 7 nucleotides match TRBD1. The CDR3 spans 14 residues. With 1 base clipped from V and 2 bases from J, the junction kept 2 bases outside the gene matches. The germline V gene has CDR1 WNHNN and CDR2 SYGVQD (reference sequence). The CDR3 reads CASSEWTGAYEQYF. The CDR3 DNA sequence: TGCGCCAGCAGTGAGTGGACAGGCGCCTACGAGCAGTACTTC.

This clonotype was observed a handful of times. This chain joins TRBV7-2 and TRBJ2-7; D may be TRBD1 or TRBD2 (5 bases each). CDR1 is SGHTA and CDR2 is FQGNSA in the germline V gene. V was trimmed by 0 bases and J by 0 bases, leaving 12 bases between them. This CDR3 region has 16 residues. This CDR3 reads CASSLAGTADSYEQYF. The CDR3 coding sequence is TGTGCCAGCAGCTTAGCCGGGACCGCTGACTCCTACGAGCAGTACTTC.

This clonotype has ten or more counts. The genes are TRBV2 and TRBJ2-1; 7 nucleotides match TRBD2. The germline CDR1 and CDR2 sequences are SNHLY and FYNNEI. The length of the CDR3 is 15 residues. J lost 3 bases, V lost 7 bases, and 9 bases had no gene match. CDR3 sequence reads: CASKGERGYYNEQFF. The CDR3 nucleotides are TGTGCCAGCAAAGGGGAGCGGGGATACTACAATGAGCAGTTCTTC.

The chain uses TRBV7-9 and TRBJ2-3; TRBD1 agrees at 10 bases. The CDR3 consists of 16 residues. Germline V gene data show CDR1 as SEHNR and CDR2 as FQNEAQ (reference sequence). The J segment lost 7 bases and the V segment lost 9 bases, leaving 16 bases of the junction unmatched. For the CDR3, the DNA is TGTGCCAGGAGCGGTTCCGGGACAGGGGCCCTTCATACGCAGTATTTT. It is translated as CARSGSGTGALHTQYF.

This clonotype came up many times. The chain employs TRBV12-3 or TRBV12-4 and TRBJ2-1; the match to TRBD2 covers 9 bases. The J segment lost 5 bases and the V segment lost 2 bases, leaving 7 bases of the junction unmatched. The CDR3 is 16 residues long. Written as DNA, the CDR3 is TGTGCCAGCAGTTTAAGACTAGCGGTGCGGGACAATGAGCAGTTCTTC. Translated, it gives CASSLRLAVRDNEQFF.